Below, one T cell receptor (beta chain) is given with its context. The antigen remains unidentified. The source of the sample is a study of OX40 agonist ivuxolimab in advanced cancers. General study results and limits: Normalized T-cell clonal expansion was also low in a subset of nonresponders. Expanded clones were, on average, more numerous in CD8+ T cells than in CD4+. Not determined was the antigen specificity of the expanded peripheral T cells.

V was clipped by 3 bases and J by 2 bases, with 13 bases between them. The CDR3 runs to 14 residues. Looked up from germline, CDR1 is SQVTM and CDR2 is ANQGSEA. Sequenced by immunoSEQ multiplex PCR; TCRdb stores in-frame clones only, minus some. The sample includes about 53,000 clones, approximately 88% seen only once; the top ten take more than 10%. This TCR came from an adult with an advanced solid tumor such as melanoma, head and neck, liver or kidney cancer. The chain couples TRBV29-1 to TRBJ2-5; D may be TRBD1 (6 bases). Material: CD4+ or CD8+ T cells sorted from blood, obtained in a trial of the OX40 agonist ivuxolimab. This chain's CDR3 is CSVERSRGQETQYF. CDR3 in DNA: TGCAGCGTTGAGAGGTCCAGGGGACAAGAGACCCAGTACTTC.